The 2 T cell receptor beta chains in this list originate from one sample, sequenced in a study of T-cell reconstitution after alpha-beta-depleted transplantation in children. Preparation of the TCRbeta library used unique molecular identifiers. TCRdb processed the PCR reads anew with MiXCR; each CDR3 protein has one entry. The repertoire holds hundreds of thousands of distinct CDR3 sequences, with around 11% as singletons. The sample here was PBMCs from the stem cell graft donor, taken from the stem cell graft. The receptors were gathered from a human donor who donated a stem cell graft to a child with acute lymphoblastic leukemia.

This chain joins TRBV24-1 and TRBJ1-5; TRBD1 matches 9 bases. This CDR3 contains 14 residues. The V and J ends lost 4 bases and 6 bases, in that order; junction bases with no gene match: 3. CDR1 and CDR2 (germline): KGHDR, SFDVKD. In DNA form, the CDR3 reads TGTGCCACCAGTGAGTTGACAGGGGGTCAGCCCCAGCATTTT. Translation: CATSELTGGQPQHF.

The V and J genes are TRBV7-9 and TRBJ2-5, with a possible D match to TRBD2 (6 bases). CDR1 is SEHNR and CDR2 is FQNEAQ in the germline V gene (reference sequence). V was cut by 6 bases and J by 5 bases, with 19 bases left in between. There are 15 residues in the CDR3. The CDR3 is CASRIERGGWETQYF. The CDR3 nucleotides are TGTGCCAGCAGGATCGAGCGTGGGGGGTGGGAGACCCAGTACTTC.